This TCR beta chain was found in a study of graft-versus-host responses after intestinal transplantation. Study in general: Every one of the recipients received anti-thymocyte globulin induction and afterwards took tacrolimus and steroids for 3 to 4 years.

Study-level results: Recipient bone marrow held GvH clones, some seen earlier in ileum or blood. Within allografts, high graft-versus-host to host-versus-graft clonal ratios were seen among patients with graft-donor T cell macrochimerism. Peak circulating GvH clone levels were associated with early post-transplant HvG declines.

The table came from immunoSEQ multiplex PCR; TCRdb's copy has only in-frame clones and leaves some out. There are approximately 86,000 clones in the sample; about 90% occur only once, and roughly 0.37% lies in the top ten. Details on this clone: Its antigen remains unidentified.

The sequence was collected from a human donor who was the organ donor for an intestinal transplant. This sample comprised unstimulated CD8+ T cells sorted from spleen or lymph node cells, obtained before transplant.

The CDR3, as DNA: TGTGCCAGCAGCTCCGCGGGTCAGCCCCAGCATTTT. Translating it yields CASSSAGQPQHF. V gene TRBV13 combines with J gene TRBJ1-5; D call uncertain. Germline assignment: CDR1 PRHDT and CDR2 FYEKMQ (reference sequence). Trimming removed 4 bases from V and 6 bases from J, with 7 bases in between. The CDR3 is 12 amino acids.